In its sample, the clone carrying this T cell receptor (beta chain) was seen many times. The source of the sample is a study of T-cell reconstitution after alpha-beta-depleted transplantation in children. Unique molecular identifiers were incorporated when the TCRbeta library was constructed. TCRdb re-called the PCR reads with MiXCR, one entry per CDR3 protein. This table has about 610,000 distinct CDR3 sequences, about 10% appearing once. The CDR3 length is 18 residues. CDR1 SGHRS and CDR2 YFSETQ come from the germline V gene. Germline trimming cut 4 bases from V and 7 bases from J; bases unmatched to any gene: 17.

Sequenced material: PBMCs from the stem cell graft donor, taken from the stem cell graft. The source is a human donor who donated a stem cell graft to a child with acute myeloid leukemia. This chain connects TRBV5-1 to TRBJ2-1, with TRBD2 identical over 10 bases. The CDR3 reads CASSLRLLAGRLRNEQFF. CDR3 bases: TGCGCCAGCAGCCTTAGGTTACTAGCGGGACGGCTTAGGAATGAGCAGTTCTTC.